These 27 T cell receptor beta chains came from one sample sequenced in a study of T cells after yellow fever vaccination. TCRdb redid the calling of the 5' RACE reads with MiXCR, one entry per CDR3 protein. The table has roughly 320,000 distinct CDR3 sequences, approximately 11% seen once. The sequencing here drew on CD4+ T cells sorted from PBMCs, taken 45 days after the yellow fever booster vaccination. The source is a man between 18 and 29 years old who received the YFV17D yellow fever vaccine.

This clonotype was seen just once. In DNA, the CDR3 is TGCGCCAGCAGCTGGGGACTAGCGGACCACAATGAGCAGTTCTTC. Its translation is CASSWGLADHNEQFF. The genes are TRBV5-1 and TRBJ2-1; 11 positions match TRBD2. CDR1 SGHRS and CDR2 YFSETQ come from the germline V gene. The CDR3 is 15 amino acids. Trimming took 3 bases from V and 5 from J; bases not matched to a gene: 4.

This sequence joins TRBV6-2 or TRBV6-3 and TRBJ2-5; 7 bases fit TRBD2. The junction had 9 bases not matched to a gene; V was cut back by 6 bases and J by 5 bases. This CDR3 has 14 amino acids. CDR1 and CDR2 from the germline V gene are MNHEY and SVGEGT. The CDR3 DNA is TGTGCCAGCAGAGGGACTAACTCTTGGGAGACCCAGTACTTC. It is translated as CASRGTNSWETQYF.

This clonotype came up many times. This CDR3 reads CASSYSGYAAVTF. In nucleotides, the CDR3 is TGTGCCAGCAGTTACTCGGGTTACGCGGCTGTAACCTTC. The V gene is TRBV6-5, the J gene TRBJ1-2, with D uncertain. This CDR3 region has 13 residues. Germline assignment: CDR1 MNHEY and CDR2 SVGAGI. The germline V and J ends were trimmed by 0 bases and 14 bases, with 16 bases remaining between them.

This clonotype was detected many times. The genes are TRBV18 and TRBJ2-3; D ambiguous. The V end was cut by 2 bases, the J end by 6 bases, with 6 bases between. CDR1 is KGHSH, CDR2 LQKENI, per germline. This CDR3 has 12 residues. This CDR3 is CASSPDGDTQYF. In nucleotides, the CDR3 is TGTGCCAGCTCACCAGACGGGGATACGCAGTATTTT.

CDR3 sequence reads: CAIRGLVGETQYF. In nucleotides, the CDR3 is TGTGCCATCAGGGGACTAGTTGGGGAGACCCAGTACTTC. The chain joins TRBV10-3 to TRBJ2-5; 8 bases line up with TRBD2. Germline loops: CDR1 ENHRY, CDR2 SYGVKD. The CDR3 spans 13 residues. J lost 5 bases, V lost 6 bases, and 5 bases had no gene match.

This clonotype appeared a few times. The chain recombines TRBV4-1 with TRBJ2-3; D is possibly TRBD2 (5 bases). Germline CDR1 reads MGHRA; CDR2 reads YSYEKL. With 4 bases removed from V and 4 bases from J, the gap between germline ends came to 24 bases. This CDR3 spans 18 amino acids. In DNA form, the CDR3 reads TGCGCCAGCAGCCCTTCCGAGGTGAGCGGACGCACGGCAGATACGCAGTATTTT. As protein: CASSPSEVSGRTADTQYF.

This clonotype was observed a few times. V gene TRBV6-5 combines with J gene TRBJ1-2, with D perhaps TRBD1 (5 bases). The CDR3 consists of 15 residues. Germline CDR1 MNHEY, CDR2 SVGAGI. Deletions cut 0 bases from V and 4 bases from J, with 12 bases between. CDR3 sequence: CASSYSKRGSYGYTF. DNA of the CDR3: TGTGCCAGCAGTTACTCGAAAAGGGGTAGCTATGGCTACACCTTC.

In the case of this clonotype: This sequence may be a read error, since a much larger clone differs from it by one base. The chain combines TRBV5-1 with TRBJ2-1; D is undetermined. This CDR3 is built from 14 residues. CDR1 and CDR2 (germline): SGHRS, YFSETQ. V was cut by 5 bases and J by 5 bases, with 14 bases left in between. The CDR3 DNA is TGCGCCAGCAGACGTGCCGCGGTGGACAATGAGCAGTTCTTC. Its protein is CASRRAAVDNEQFF.

The rearrangement joins TRBV7-2 to TRBJ1-1; D not resolved. The CDR3 runs 13 residues. Germline V gene sequence: CDR1 SGHTA, CDR2 FQGNSA. The V and J ends lost 4 bases and 3 bases respectively, with 9 bases between them. The CDR3 DNA sequence: TGTGCCAGCAGCTCAGCCTGGGACACTGAAGCTTTCTTT. This encodes CASSSAWDTEAFF.

The rearrangement links TRBV20-1 to TRBJ2-3, with D unresolved. The CDR3 runs 12 residues. The germline V gene encodes CDR1 DFQATT and CDR2 SNEGSKA (reference sequence). V lost 1 base and J lost 4, with 6 bases in between. This chain's CDR3 is CSARGAADTQYF. CDR3 nucleotides: TGCAGTGCTAGAGGGGCAGCAGATACGCAGTATTTT.

This clonotype occurred a few times. The chain recombines TRBV7-8 with TRBJ2-3; 14 bases are a match to TRBD2. Germline trimming cut 5 bases from V and 5 bases from J; bases unmatched to any gene: 6. From germline, CDR1 is SGHVS and CDR2 FQNEAQ. The CDR3 extends over 16 amino acids. In DNA, the CDR3 is TGTGCCAGCAGCCGGACTAGCGGGGGGAGTAGAGATACGCAGTATTTT. Translation: CASSRTSGGSRDTQYF.

This clonotype showed up many times. The CDR3: CASSPPGREAFF. The CDR3 nucleotides are TGTGCCAGCAGCCCTCCAGGGCGTGAAGCTTTCTTT. This chain uses TRBV3-1 with TRBJ1-1; D may be TRBD1 (5 bases). The CDR3 sequence is 12 residues long. V shed 4 bases and J shed 7 bases, with 10 bases lying between them. Per germline, CDR1 LGHDT and CDR2 YNNKEL (reference sequence).

This clonotype was observed a few times. V is TRBV7-2 and J is TRBJ1-6, with D perhaps TRBD1 (6 bases). V was pared by 3 bases and J by 14 bases, with 17 bases between. This CDR3 spans 14 amino acids. CDR1 is SGHTA and CDR2 is FQGNSA in the germline V gene. The CDR3 sequence: CASSLTGAISALHF. The CDR3 bases are TGTGCCAGCAGCTTGACGGGGGCGATATCCGCCCTCCACTTT.

This clonotype showed up many times. The chain links TRBV6-2 or TRBV6-3 to TRBJ2-7; TRBD1 matches 7 bases. Per the germline V gene, CDR1 is MNHEY and CDR2 is SVGEGT. V lost 2 bases, J lost 0 bases, and 4 bases stayed unmatched. The CDR3 sequence is 15 residues long. The CDR3 is CASSYQGESSYEQYF. The DNA of the CDR3 is TGTGCCAGCAGTTACCAGGGGGAGAGCTCCTACGAGCAGTACTTC.

The chain links TRBV2 to TRBJ2-4; tentative D call: TRBD1 (5 bases). The V end lost 6 bases, the J end lost 5 bases, and 14 bases lay between the germline ends. The V gene's germline CDR1 is SNHLY and CDR2 FYNNEI. The CDR3 has 14 residues. CDR3 bases: TGTGCCAGCAGAGCGACGGAAGGGGAAAACATTCAGTACTTC. It codes for CASRATEGENIQYF.

J is TRBJ2-3 and V is TRBV9; 8 nucleotides agree with TRBD2. Germline assignment: CDR1 SGDLS and CDR2 YYNGEE. J gave up 6 bases and V 1 base, and 4 bases lay outside the gene matches. This CDR3 region has 14 residues. The CDR3 bases are TGTGCCAGCAGCGTAAGCGGGGGAAGTGATACGCAGTATTTT. It codes for CASSVSGGSDTQYF.

This clonotype was recorded a few times. The chain uses TRBV11-2 and TRBJ2-1; D unclear. This CDR3 region has 13 residues. V was trimmed by 6 bases and J by 2 bases, leaving 8 bases between them. The germline V gene encodes CDR1 SGHAT and CDR2 FQNNGV. This CDR3 is CASRDGPYNEQFF. The CDR3 DNA is TGTGCCAGCAGAGACGGGCCCTACAATGAGCAGTTCTTC.

This clonotype was seen many times. V usage is TRBV12-3 or TRBV12-4 and J usage is TRBJ2-7; no clear D gene. V was trimmed by 6 bases and J by 0 bases, leaving 9 bases between them. The CDR3 spans 13 residues. CDR3 sequence reads: CASSFSHSYEQYV. CDR3 coding DNA: TGTGCCAGCAGCTTCAGCCACTCCTACGAGCAGTACGTC.

This clonotype was seen a handful of times. The chain links TRBV5-1 to TRBJ2-7, with TRBD1 matching 8 bases. The germline gives CDR1 SGHRS, CDR2 YFSETQ. V lost 0 bases and J lost 5; bases outside the gene matches: 4. The CDR3 length is 14 residues. The CDR3 region has the DNA TGCGCCAGCAGCTTGGAGGGCAGGGGGCACGAGCAGTACTTC. Protein product: CASSLEGRGHEQYF.

This rearrangement joins TRBV6-6 to TRBJ2-3, with TRBD1 matching 8 bases. In germline, CDR1 is MNHNY, CDR2 SVGAGI (reference sequence). Trimming cost V 2 bases and J 8 bases; bases outside gene matches: 6. The CDR3 has 14 residues. CDR3 nucleotide sequence: TGTGCCAGCAGTTACCGGACAGGGACCGTTACGCAGTATTTT. Its translation: CASSYRTGTVTQYF.

This chain connects TRBV19 to TRBJ2-3; D remains unclear. The germline V gene encodes CDR1 LNHDA and CDR2 SQIVND (reference sequence). The ends were cut back, 7 bases at V and 6 bases at J, with 17 bases in the middle. The CDR3 length is 14 residues. This chain's CDR3 is CASTSSPAVDTQYF. CDR3 nucleotides: TGTGCCAGTACCTCCTCCCCCGCCGTTGATACGCAGTATTTT.

As regards this clonotype: A read error may explain this, as a much larger clone is one base away. The chain links TRBV20-1 to TRBJ2-5; TRBD2 matches at 9 bases. Germline lookup yields CDR1 DFQATT and CDR2 SNEGSKA (reference sequence). The CDR3 spans 15 residues. The CDR3 coding sequence is TGCAGTGCTGGCCTGGCGGGGGGGGCCCAAGAGATCCAGTACTTC. Translated, it gives CSAGLAGGAQEIQYF.

There are a few counts of this clonotype. The chain uses TRBV5-1 and TRBJ2-2; possible D gene TRBD1, 5 bases. The CDR3 is 15 residues long. V was clipped by 4 bases and J by 1 base, with 11 bases between them. The germline CDR1 and CDR2 sequences are SGHRS and YFSETQ. CDR3 bases: TGCGCCAGCAGCAGGAATACAGGGAACACCGGGGAGCTGTTTTTT. This translates into CASSRNTGNTGELFF.

This clonotype occurred a few times. No DNA is shown, since the ends of the CDR3 on it are uncertain; the CDR3 is the one TCRdb lists. V and J are TRBV9 and TRBJ2-1; TRBD1 is the table's D call, not checked against the DNA. Germline V gene data show CDR1 as SGDLS and CDR2 as YYNGEE. From its first to its last residue, the CDR3 has 14 amino acids. This CDR3 reads CASSVVGQGAREFF.

This clonotype was detected a few times. The chain is built from TRBV6-5 and TRBJ2-5; possible D gene TRBD1, 6 bases. Germline CDR1 MNHEY, CDR2 SVGAGI. Trimming took 7 bases from V and 5 from J, leaving 20 bases between them. This CDR3 spans 15 amino acids. The CDR3 spells CASNSFGGPKETQYF. The CDR3 coding sequence is TGTGCCAGCAACTCCTTTGGGGGCCCGAAGGAGACCCAGTACTTC.

This clonotype has only a few counts. V and J are TRBV10-3 and TRBJ1-2; 7 bases align to TRBD1. There are 13 residues in the CDR3. Germline CDR1 ENHRY, CDR2 SYGVKD. V was pared by 4 bases and J by 3 bases, with 2 bases of the junction left unmatched. The CDR3 spells CAISADRDYGYTF. Written as DNA, the CDR3 is TGTGCCATCAGTGCTGACAGGGACTATGGCTACACCTTC.

V usage is TRBV12-3 or TRBV12-4 and J usage is TRBJ1-5; D perhaps matches TRBD1 (6 bases). Trimming stripped 2 bases from V and 4 bases from J, with 9 bases between. The CDR3 runs to 14 residues. In DNA, the CDR3 is TGTGCCAGCAGTTTAATGGGGGCAAATCAGCCCCAGCATTTT. Translated: CASSLMGANQPQHF.